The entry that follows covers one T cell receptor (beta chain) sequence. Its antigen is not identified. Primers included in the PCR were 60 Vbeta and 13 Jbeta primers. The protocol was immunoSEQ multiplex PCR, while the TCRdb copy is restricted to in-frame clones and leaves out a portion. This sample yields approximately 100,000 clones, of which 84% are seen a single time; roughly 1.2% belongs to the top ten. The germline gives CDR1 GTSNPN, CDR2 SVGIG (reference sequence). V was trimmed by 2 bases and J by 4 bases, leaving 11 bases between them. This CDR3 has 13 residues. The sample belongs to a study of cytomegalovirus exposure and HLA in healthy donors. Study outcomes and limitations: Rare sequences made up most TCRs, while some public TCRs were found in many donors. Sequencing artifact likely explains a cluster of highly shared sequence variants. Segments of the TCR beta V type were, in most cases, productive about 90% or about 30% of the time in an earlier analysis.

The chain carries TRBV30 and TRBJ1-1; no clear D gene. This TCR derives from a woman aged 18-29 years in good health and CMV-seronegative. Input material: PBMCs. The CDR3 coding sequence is TGTGCCTGGAGTCCTTATTTCAGCACTGAAGCTTTCTTT. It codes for CAWSPYFSTEAFF.